The T cell receptor beta chain under discussion was sequenced for a study of CD8 T cells in Susac syndrome. Findings of the study overall: As the study acknowledged, the number of individuals who were part of its TCR sequencing and HLA analysis was relatively small.

With regard to this clonotype: Antigen specificity is unknown.

V lost 8 bases and J lost 6, with 11 bases in between. Looked up from germline, CDR1 is SNHLY and CDR2 is FYNNEI. The CDR3 is 11 amino acids. CD8+ and CD4+ blood T cells underwent TCR beta sequencing. TEMRA cells were enriched by FACS, and CD4+ and CD8+ T cells were negatively isolated. It was with random hexamers that roughly 0.5 to 1 ug RNA was reverse transcribed. TCR beta CDR3 was amplified by immunoSEQ multiplex PCR. This amplification extended across 54 Vbeta and 13 Jbeta segments. Each CDR3 protein gets one entry after TCRdb re-called the immunoSEQ multiplex PCR reads with MiXCR. The sample consists of approximately 180,000 distinct CDR3 sequences, 95% of them appearing once.

Sequences were obtained from CD4+ T cells from PBMCs. The sequence was obtained from a human donor with multiple sclerosis. The chain has TRBV2 and TRBJ2-7; the D gene is possibly TRBD1 (5 bases). The CDR3 nucleotides are TGTGCCAGCGGTAAGGGGTCCGAGCAGTACTTC. Its translation is CASGKGSEQYF. The full variable domain, completed using reference TRBV2 and TRBJ2-7, is EPEVTQTPSHQVTQMGQEVILRCVPISNHLYFYWYRQILGQKVEFLVSFYNNEISEKSEIFDDQFSVERPDGSNFTLKIRSTKLEDSAMYFCASGKGSEQYFGPGTRLTVT.